This T cell receptor beta chain was identified in a study of neurological immune-mediated disorders. TCRdb reprocessed the 5' RACE reads via MiXCR and lists one record per CDR3 protein. The sample carries roughly 49,000 distinct CDR3 sequences, 13% recorded once. The CDR3 loop spans 14 amino acids. Germline-derived CDR1 and CDR2 are DFQATT and SNEGSKA (reference sequence). The J segment lost 1 base and the V segment lost 8 bases, leaving 2 bases of the junction unmatched. Time point defined: longitudinal time-point 2. The unsorted libraries were made from 2 million PBMCs kept at -80 C. This clonotype was picked up many times.

The chain combines TRBV20-1 with TRBJ2-2; TRBD2 matches at 12 bases. What was sequenced was PBMCs. This clonotype was sampled from a male donor with HTLV-1-associated myelopathy (HAM/TSP). Written as DNA, the CDR3 is TGCAGTCTAGCGGGGGGGCAGAACACCGGGGAGCTGTTTTTT. It encodes CSLAGGQNTGELFF.